Following are 24 T cell receptor beta chains from one sample sequenced in a study of a mutant IDH1 vaccine in newly diagnosed glioma. The protocol was immunoSEQ multiplex PCR, while the TCRdb copy is restricted to in-frame clones and leaves out a portion. The data show about 68,000 clones, with about four fifths seen just once and approximately 12% held by the top ten. These receptors' targets are unknown. Documented time point: week 35, safety follow-up. All doses held 300 ug of mutant IDH1 20-mer peptide, with topical imiquimod. The sample in question was PBMCs, obtained from a glioma patient whose treatment included an IDH1 peptide vaccine. All receptors come from a man younger than 30 with glioma.

V and J are TRBV5-6 and TRBJ2-7, with D unclear. Germline lookup yields CDR1 SGHDT and CDR2 YYEEEE. Trimming removed 3 bases at V and 1 base at J, with 8 bases between. CDR3 length equals 13 residues. CDR3 region: CASSSMGSYEQYF. The CDR3 DNA follows: TGTGCCAGCAGCTCGATGGGGTCCTACGAGCAGTACTTC.

This clone is deemed medium-sized. V and J are TRBV25-1 and TRBJ1-2; no clear D. The CDR3 is 13 amino acids. Germline-derived CDR1 and CDR2 are MGHDK and SYGVNS. V was clipped by 3 bases and J by 3 bases, with 8 bases between them. CDR3 coding DNA: TGTGCCAGCAGTGACGGAAATTACTATGGCTACACCTTC. It codes for CASSDGNYYGYTF.

This chain links TRBV11-3 with TRBJ2-7, with unresolved D. CDR3 length: 13 residues. With 4 bases removed from V and 0 bases from J, the gap between germline ends came to 7 bases. Germline V CDR1 and CDR2: SGHNT, YENEEA. The chain's CDR3 is CASSSIPSYEQYF. The CDR3 region has the DNA TGTGCCAGCAGCTCAATTCCCTCCTACGAGCAGTACTTC.

This clone was counted between two and nine times. The rearrangement links TRBV4-3 to TRBJ1-3, with 8 bases lining up with TRBD1. Germline assignment: CDR1 LGHNA and CDR2 YSLEER. Losses at the gene ends were 4 bases for V and 4 bases for J; bases not matched to a gene: 6. The CDR3 extends over 15 amino acids. CDR3 DNA sequence: TGCGCCAGCAGCCCCACAGGGGGTTCAGGAAACACCATATATTTT. Its protein is CASSPTGGSGNTIYF.

The chain carries TRBV5-5 and TRBJ2-1, with 7 bases identical to TRBD1. The CDR3 covers 14 residues. V lost 4 bases, J lost 4 bases, and 5 bases stayed unmatched. Germline V gene data show CDR1 as SGHKS and CDR2 as YYEKEE (reference sequence). CDR3 sequence reads: CASSPGQVYNEQFF. CDR3 nucleotides: TGTGCCAGCAGCCCCGGACAGGTATACAATGAGCAGTTCTTC.

The rearrangement links TRBV7-9 to TRBJ1-3, with D unclear. Germline values: CDR1 SEHNR, CDR2 FQNEAQ (reference sequence). The CDR3 loop spans 13 amino acids. The V and J ends lost 1 base and 4 bases respectively, with 5 bases between them. The CDR3 protein is CASSLVGGNTIYF. In DNA, the CDR3 is TGTGCCAGCAGCTTAGTGGGGGGAAACACCATATATTTT.

This chain links TRBV2 with TRBJ1-5; 7 bases agree with TRBD1. This CDR3 spans 14 amino acids. V was clipped by 5 bases and J by 2 bases; unmatched bases: 3. Germline CDR1 is SNHLY and CDR2 is FYNNEI. The CDR3 coding sequence is TGTGCCAGCAGTACCGACAGGGGCAATCAGCCCCAGCATTTT. Protein: CASSTDRGNQPQHF.

This chain links TRBV30 with TRBJ1-6; possible D gene TRBD1, 5 bases. The CDR3 spans 16 residues. Germline values: CDR1 GTSNPN, CDR2 SVGIG (reference sequence). Trimming removed 0 bases from V and 3 bases from J, with 12 bases in between. DNA of the CDR3: TGTGCCTGGAGTGTAAGGCAGGGCCTCTATAATTCACCCCTCCACTTT. Its protein product is CAWSVRQGLYNSPLHF.

This sequence joins TRBV30 and TRBJ2-3; the D is unclear. CDR3 length: 16 amino acids. Germline lookup yields CDR1 GTSNPN and CDR2 SVGIG (reference sequence). The V and J ends lost 0 bases and 1 base respectively, with 14 bases between them. CDR3 nucleotide sequence: TGTGCCTGGAGTGTTGGTACTCAGATAGGCACAGATACGCAGTATTTT. Protein product: CAWSVGTQIGTDTQYF.

The chain carries TRBV25-1 and TRBJ2-1; 13 bases are shared with TRBD2. CDR1 is MGHDK and CDR2 is SYGVNS in the germline V gene. This CDR3 is 17 amino acids long. Losses at the gene ends were 6 bases for V and 4 bases for J; bases not matched to a gene: 9. The chain's CDR3 is CASSRRLAGGIYNEQFF. The CDR3 bases are TGTGCCAGCAGCCGCAGACTAGCGGGAGGAATATACAATGAGCAGTTCTTC. Variable domain in full (rest from reference TRBV25-1 and TRBJ2-1): EADIYQTPRYLVIGTGKKITLECSQTMGHDKMYWYQQDPGMELHLIHYSYGVNSTEKGDLSSESTVSRIRTEHFPLTLESARPSHTSQYLCASSRRLAGGIYNEQFFGPGTRLTVL.

The chain is built from TRBV27 and TRBJ1-2; perhaps TRBD1 as D (5 bases). Germline V CDR1 and CDR2: MNHEY, SMNVEV (reference sequence). The V end lost 0 bases, the J end lost 2 bases, and 10 bases lay between the germline ends. There are 15 residues in the CDR3. The CDR3 is CASSLSGGGNYGYTF. The CDR3 region has the DNA TGTGCCAGCAGTTTATCCGGGGGGGGGAACTATGGCTACACCTTC.

The chain employs TRBV6-1 and TRBJ2-7; a weak D match, TRBD1 (6 bases). Trimming removed 11 bases from V and 2 bases from J, with 13 bases in between. Germline CDR1 MNHNS, CDR2 SASEGT. The CDR3 extends over 12 amino acids. In DNA, the CDR3 is TGTGCCGCGGCCAGGGGTCCCTACGAGCAGTACTTC. Protein: CAAARGPYEQYF.

The chain is built from TRBV15 and TRBJ1-4; tentative D call: TRBD1 (6 bases). Germline V CDR1 and CDR2: LNHNV, YYDKDF (reference sequence). With 5 bases removed from V and 0 bases from J, the gap between germline ends came to 19 bases. The CDR3 length is 18 residues. The CDR3: CATSRGGGLLATNEKLFF. The CDR3 coding sequence is TGTGCCACCAGCCGCGGAGGGGGATTGCTTGCAACTAATGAAAAACTGTTTTTT.

The chain is built from TRBV7-2 and TRBJ2-7, with TRBD1 identical over 7 bases. The CDR3 runs 16 residues. CDR1 SGHTA and CDR2 FQGNSA come from the germline V gene. V shed 2 bases, J shed 0 bases, and the junction held 7 bases outside the gene matches. CDR3: CASSLSRTGSSYEQYF. DNA for the CDR3: TGTGCCAGCAGCTTAAGTAGGACAGGCAGCTCCTACGAGCAGTACTTC.

V usage is TRBV6-5 and J usage is TRBJ2-4, with D perhaps given as TRBD1 or TRBD2 (5 bases each). The CDR3 loop spans 15 amino acids. The V gene's germline CDR1 is MNHEY and CDR2 SVGAGI. The V and J ends lost 2 bases and 0 bases respectively, with 8 bases between them. The CDR3, as DNA: TGTGCCAGCAGTTACGCAGGGAGAGCCAAAAACATTCAGTACTTC. Protein: CASSYAGRAKNIQYF.

The gene calls are TRBV4-1 and TRBJ2-2, with D possibly matching TRBD2 (5 bases). Germline values: CDR1 MGHRA, CDR2 YSYEKL. Trimming shortened V by 0 bases and J by 5 bases, and 10 bases separated the two germline ends. CDR3 length: 15 amino acids. The CDR3, as DNA: TGCGCCAGCAGCCAAGAAGGTCAGCGGACCGGGGAGCTGTTTTTT. Its translation: CASSQEGQRTGELFF.

This clone was observed a single time. The chain employs TRBV4-2 and TRBJ2-7, with D possibly matching TRBD2 (6 bases). Trimming took 0 bases from V and 4 from J, leaving 13 bases between them. The CDR3 spans 15 residues. Germline CDR1 reads LGHNA; CDR2 reads YNFKEQ. The CDR3 spells CASSQEGGVGYEQYF. CDR3 sequence (DNA): TGTGCCAGCAGCCAAGAAGGAGGGGTGGGATACGAGCAGTACTTC.

This chain connects TRBV27 to TRBJ2-2; TRBD1 might be the D (6 bases). V was pared by 2 bases and J by 6 bases, with 13 bases between. Germline V gene lookup returns CDR1 MNHEY and CDR2 SMNVEV (reference sequence). This CDR3 has 15 residues. The CDR3 reads CASSLGSRGPGELFF. In nucleotides, the CDR3 is TGTGCCAGCAGTTTAGGAAGCAGGGGCCCCGGGGAGCTGTTTTTT.

The gene calls are TRBV27 and TRBJ2-1; D not resolved. The CDR3 has 15 residues. V lost 2 bases and J lost 0, with 8 bases in between. Germline-derived CDR1 and CDR2 are MNHEY and SMNVEV (reference sequence). This CDR3 is CASSLGVSSYNEQFF. The DNA of the CDR3 is TGTGCCAGCAGTTTAGGGGTGAGCTCCTACAATGAGCAGTTCTTC.

This chain connects TRBV7-2 to TRBJ1-1; D is undetermined. The CDR3 has 12 residues. Germline CDR1 reads SGHTA; CDR2 reads FQGNSA. V lost 5 bases and J lost 8, with 12 bases in between. CDR3 sequence reads: CASSLGLGEAFF. CDR3 bases: TGTGCCAGCAGCCTCGGGTTAGGGGAAGCTTTCTTT.

The chain is built from TRBV5-1 and TRBJ2-5; TRBD1 is a possible D gene (5 bases). V was clipped by 0 bases and J by 7 bases, with 13 bases between them. Germline assignment: CDR1 SGHRS and CDR2 YFSETQ. The CDR3 totals 14 residues. CDR3: CASSLDTSQGTQYF. The CDR3 nucleotides are TGCGCCAGCAGCTTGGATACGTCCCAGGGGACCCAGTACTTC. Based on the CDR3 plus reference TRBV5-1 and TRBJ2-5, the full variable domain is KAGVTQTPRYLIKTRGQQVTLSCSPISGHRSVSWYQQTPGQGLQFLFEYFSETQRNKGNFPGRFSGRQFSNSRSEMNVSTLELGDSALYLCASSLDTSQGTQYFGPGTRLLVL.

This chain's CDR3 is CASSVGQALGYEQYF. Here the CDR3 DNA reads TGTGCCAGCAGCGTAGGACAGGCGCTGGGGTACGAGCAGTACTTC. The rearrangement links TRBV9 to TRBJ2-7, with a weak D call TRBD1 (6 bases). CDR1 is SGDLS and CDR2 is YYNGEE in the germline V gene. The CDR3 has 15 amino acids. Deletions cut 0 bases from V and 4 bases from J, with 14 bases between.

V usage is TRBV9 and J usage is TRBJ2-3; TRBD2 aligns across 8 bases. This CDR3 is built from 16 residues. Germline V gene sequence: CDR1 SGDLS, CDR2 YYNGEE. V lost 0 bases and J lost 6; bases outside the gene matches: 9. In DNA form, the CDR3 reads TGTGCCAGCAGCGTAGGGAAAACTAGCGGCTGGGATACGCAGTATTTT. Translated, it gives CASSVGKTSGWDTQYF.

This clone has just one count. This sequence joins TRBV7-2 and TRBJ2-1, with 12 bases lining up with TRBD2. In germline, CDR1 is SGHTA, CDR2 FQGNSA. The CDR3 has 15 residues. Trimming removed 6 bases from V and 3 bases from J; junction bases left unmatched: 3. In DNA form, the CDR3 reads TGTGCCAGCAGAAGGACTAGCGGGGTCTACAATGAGCAGTTCTTC. This sequence encodes CASRRTSGVYNEQFF.